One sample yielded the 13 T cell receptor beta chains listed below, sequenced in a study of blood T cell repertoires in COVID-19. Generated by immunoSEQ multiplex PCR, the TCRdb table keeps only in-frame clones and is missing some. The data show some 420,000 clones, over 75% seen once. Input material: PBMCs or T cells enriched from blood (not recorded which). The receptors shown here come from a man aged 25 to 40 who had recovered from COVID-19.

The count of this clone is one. CDR3 coding DNA: TGCGCCAGCAGCCAAGCGGGAGGGCCGTCCTACGAGCAGTACTTC. Translated: CASSQAGGPSYEQYF. V is TRBV4-1 and J is TRBJ2-7; 8 positions agree with TRBD2. This CDR3 has 15 amino acids. Trimming removed 1 base from V and 1 base from J; junction bases left unmatched: 3. Germline V gives CDR1 MGHRA, CDR2 YSYEKL.

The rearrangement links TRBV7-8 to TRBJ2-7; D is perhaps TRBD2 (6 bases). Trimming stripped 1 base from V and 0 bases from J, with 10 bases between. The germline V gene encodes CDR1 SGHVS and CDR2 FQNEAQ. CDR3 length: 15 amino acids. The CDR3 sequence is CASSLVDSGSYEQYF. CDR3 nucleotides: TGTGCCAGCAGCTTAGTAGATAGCGGCTCCTACGAGCAGTACTTC.

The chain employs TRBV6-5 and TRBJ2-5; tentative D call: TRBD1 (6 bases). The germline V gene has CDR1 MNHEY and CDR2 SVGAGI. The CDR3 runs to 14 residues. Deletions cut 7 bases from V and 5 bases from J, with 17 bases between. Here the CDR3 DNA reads TGTGCCAGCACCCTGGGGACAAGTCGTGAGACCCAGTACTTC. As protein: CASTLGTSRETQYF.

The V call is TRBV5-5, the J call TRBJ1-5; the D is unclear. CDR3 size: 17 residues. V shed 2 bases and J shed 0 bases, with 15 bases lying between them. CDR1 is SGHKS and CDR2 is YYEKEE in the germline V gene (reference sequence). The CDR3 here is CASSLGAVTYSNQPQHF. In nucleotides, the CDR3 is TGTGCCAGCAGCTTAGGAGCGGTGACTTATAGCAATCAGCCCCAGCATTTT. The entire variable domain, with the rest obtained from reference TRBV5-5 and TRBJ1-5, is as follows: DAGVTQSPTHLIKTRGQQVTLRCSPISGHKSVSWYQQVLGQGPQFIFQYYEKEERGRGNFPDRFSARQFPNYSSELNVNALLLGDSALYLCASSLGAVTYSNQPQHFGDGTRLSIL.

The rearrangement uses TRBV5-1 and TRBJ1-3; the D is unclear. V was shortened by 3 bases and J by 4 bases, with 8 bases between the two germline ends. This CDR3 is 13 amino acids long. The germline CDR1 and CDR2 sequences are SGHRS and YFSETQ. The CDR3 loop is CASSWETGNTIYF. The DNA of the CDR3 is TGCGCCAGCAGCTGGGAGACAGGAAACACCATATATTTT. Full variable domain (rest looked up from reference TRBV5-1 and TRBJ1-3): KAGVTQTPRYLIKTRGQQVTLSCSPISGHRSVSWYQQTPGQGLQFLFEYFSETQRNKGNFPGRFSGRQFSNSRSEMNVSTLELGDSALYLCASSWETGNTIYFGEGSWLTVV.

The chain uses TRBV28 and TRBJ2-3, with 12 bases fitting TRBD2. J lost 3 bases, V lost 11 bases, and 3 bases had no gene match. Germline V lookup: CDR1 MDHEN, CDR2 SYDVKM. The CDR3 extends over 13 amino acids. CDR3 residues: CALLAGGTDTQYF. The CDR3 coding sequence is TGTGCCCTCCTAGCGGGAGGGACAGATACGCAGTATTTT. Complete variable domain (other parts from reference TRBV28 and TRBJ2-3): DVKVTQSSRYLVKRTGEKVFLECVQDMDHENMFWYRQDPGLGLRLIYFSYDVKMKEKGDIPEGYSVSREKKERFSLILESASTNQTSMYLCALLAGGTDTQYFGPGTRLTVL.

CDR3 bases: TGTGCCATCAGTGATGGGCGACCGAGCACAGATACGCAGTATTTT. The encoded protein is CAISDGRPSTDTQYF. The chain recombines TRBV10-3 with TRBJ2-3, with D unclear. The V gene lost 3 bases and the J gene lost 0 bases, with 10 bases spanning the gap. The CDR3 totals 15 residues. CDR1 is ENHRY, CDR2 SYGVKD, per germline.

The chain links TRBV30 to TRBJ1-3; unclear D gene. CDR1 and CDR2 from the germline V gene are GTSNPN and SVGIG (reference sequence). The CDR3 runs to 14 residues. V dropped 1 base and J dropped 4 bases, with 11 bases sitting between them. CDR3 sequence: CAWSGVSIGNTIYF. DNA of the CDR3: TGTGCCTGGAGTGGAGTTTCGATCGGAAACACCATATATTTT. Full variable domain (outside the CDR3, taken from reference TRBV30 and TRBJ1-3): SQTIHQWPATLVQPVGSPLSLECTVEGTSNPNLYWYRQAAGRGLQLLFYSVGIGQISSEVPQNLSASRPQDRQFILSSKKLLLSDSGFYLCAWSGVSIGNTIYFGEGSWLTVV.

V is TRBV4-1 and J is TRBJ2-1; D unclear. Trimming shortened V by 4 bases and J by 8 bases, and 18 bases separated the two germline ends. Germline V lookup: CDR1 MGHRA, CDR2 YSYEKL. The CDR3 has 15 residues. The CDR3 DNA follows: TGCGCCAGCAGCCTCGCACTTTTGAGTATCCATGAGCAGTTCTTC. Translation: CASSLALLSIHEQFF.

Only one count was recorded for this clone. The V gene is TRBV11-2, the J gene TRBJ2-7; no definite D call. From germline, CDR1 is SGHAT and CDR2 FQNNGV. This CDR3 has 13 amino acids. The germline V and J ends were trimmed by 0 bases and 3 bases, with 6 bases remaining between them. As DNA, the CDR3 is TGTGCCAGCAGCTTAGAGTCGGGCTACGAGCAGTACTTC. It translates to CASSLESGYEQYF.

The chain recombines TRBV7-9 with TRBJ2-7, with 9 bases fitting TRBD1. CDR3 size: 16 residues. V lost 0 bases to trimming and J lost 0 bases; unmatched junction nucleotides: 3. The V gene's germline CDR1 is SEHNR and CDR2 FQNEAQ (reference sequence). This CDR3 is CASSLAGTGSSYEQYF. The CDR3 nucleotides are TGTGCCAGCAGCTTAGCGGGGACAGGGAGCTCCTACGAGCAGTACTTC.

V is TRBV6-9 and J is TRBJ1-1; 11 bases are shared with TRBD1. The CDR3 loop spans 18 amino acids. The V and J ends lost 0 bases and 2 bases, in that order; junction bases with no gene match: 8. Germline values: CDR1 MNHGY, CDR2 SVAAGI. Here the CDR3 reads CASSYSYWDRGGNTEAFF. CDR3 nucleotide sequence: TGTGCCAGCAGTTATTCGTATTGGGACAGGGGGGGCAACACTGAAGCTTTCTTT.

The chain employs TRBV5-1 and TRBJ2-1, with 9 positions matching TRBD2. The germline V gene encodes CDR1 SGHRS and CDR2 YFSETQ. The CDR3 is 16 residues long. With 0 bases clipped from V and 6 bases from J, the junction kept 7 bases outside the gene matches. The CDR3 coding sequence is TGCGCCAGCAGCTTGGAAGGTAGCGGGGGAGGCAATGAGCAGTTCTTC. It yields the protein CASSLEGSGGGNEQFF. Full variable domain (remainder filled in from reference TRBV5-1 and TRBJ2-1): KAGVTQTPRYLIKTRGQQVTLSCSPISGHRSVSWYQQTPGQGLQFLFEYFSETQRNKGNFPGRFSGRQFSNSRSEMNVSTLELGDSALYLCASSLEGSGGGNEQFFGPGTRLTVL.